This TCR beta chain was captured by sequencing in a study of cytomegalovirus exposure and HLA in healthy donors. The PCR employed 60 Vbeta primers together with 13 Jbeta primers. Sequencing used immunoSEQ multiplex PCR; TCRdb keeps in-frame clones, though not all of them. This sample's table reports 120,000 to 150,000 clones. Study-wide points: Specificity for CMV antigens was confirmed in vitro for a few of the CMV-associated chains.

In the case of this clone: The antigen is not known.

The CDR3 sequence is 14 residues long. Per germline, CDR1 MDHEN and CDR2 SYDVKM. Deletions cut 6 bases from V and 10 bases from J, with 16 bases between. J is TRBJ1-6 and V is TRBV28; D not certain. This clonotype was sampled from a woman under 30 in good health and CMV-seronegative. Specimen: PBMCs. The CDR3 DNA sequence: TGTGCCAGCAGGACCCCGAGTTGGCGGTCACCCCTCCACTTT. It yields the protein CASRTPSWRSPLHF.